One sample yielded the 11 T cell receptor beta chains listed below, sequenced in a study of cytomegalovirus exposure and HLA in healthy donors. Generated by immunoSEQ multiplex PCR, the TCRdb table keeps only in-frame clones and is missing some. The sample yields 300,000 to 400,000 clones, about nine tenths seen once. Material for sequencing was PBMCs. The source of these receptors is a woman aged 18 to 35 in good health and CMV-seronegative.

The chain uses TRBV6-4 and TRBJ2-7; tentatively, D is TRBD1 (7 bases). The CDR3 loop spans 14 amino acids. Germline lookup yields CDR1 MRHNA and CDR2 SNTAGT. V was clipped by 0 bases and J by 5 bases, with 11 bases between them. CDR3 nucleotide sequence: TGTGCCAGCAGTGACTCAGTCAGGGGGGACGAGCAGTACTTC. It yields the protein CASSDSVRGDEQYF.

CDR3 region: CATSRPRGRGIYEQYF. The DNA of the CDR3 is TGTGCCACCAGCAGACCCCGGGGCAGGGGTATCTACGAGCAGTACTTC. The chain is built from TRBV15 and TRBJ2-7, with D maybe TRBD1 (6 bases). The germline CDR1 and CDR2 sequences are LNHNV and YYDKDF (reference sequence). The CDR3 loop spans 16 amino acids. Trimming cost V 2 bases and J 3 bases, with 17 bases left between them.

This chain joins TRBV28 and TRBJ2-7; 7 bases are a match to TRBD2. CDR1 and CDR2 from the germline V gene are MDHEN and SYDVKM. The CDR3 has 15 amino acids. The V and J ends lost 3 bases and 4 bases, in that order; junction bases with no gene match: 9. The CDR3 region is CASSLKAGTGYEQYF. The CDR3 DNA follows: TGTGCCAGCAGTTTGAAAGCGGGGACGGGGTACGAGCAGTACTTC. Supplemented by reference TRBV28 and TRBJ2-7, the full variable domain reads DVKVTQSSRYLVKRTGEKVFLECVQDMDHENMFWYRQDPGLGLRLIYFSYDVKMKEKGDIPEGYSVSREKKERFSLILESASTNQTSMYLCASSLKAGTGYEQYFGPGTRLTVT.

This clone was picked up a small number of times. The same CDR3 can be traced to other DNA sequences in this sample. This chain links TRBV18 with TRBJ2-5; no definite D call. Per germline, CDR1 KGHSH and CDR2 LQKENI. Trimming left V 3 bases short and J 5 bases short, with 4 bases between. The CDR3 has 11 amino acids. The CDR3 reads CASSPRETQYF. Here the CDR3 DNA reads TGTGCCAGCTCACCCCGGGAGACCCAGTACTTC.

This clone was detected only a few times. The same CDR3 is also encoded by other DNA sequences in this sample. This chain uses TRBV30 with TRBJ2-7, with D possibly matching TRBD1 (5 bases). The CDR3 runs 12 residues. Germline CDR1 GTSNPN, CDR2 SVGIG (reference sequence). Trimming cost V 1 base and J 1 base, with 5 bases left between them. Written as DNA, the CDR3 is TGTGCCTGGAGTGGACAGTCCTACGAGCAGTACTTC. Protein product: CAWSGQSYEQYF.

CDR3 region: CASSLYFGTGRNTGELFF. DNA of the CDR3: TGTGCCAGCAGTTTATACTTCGGGACAGGGAGGAACACCGGGGAGCTGTTTTTT. V usage is TRBV27 and J usage is TRBJ2-2, with 9 positions matching TRBD1. Trimming took 1 base from V and 1 from J; bases not matched to a gene: 7. The CDR3 totals 18 residues. In germline, CDR1 is MNHEY, CDR2 SMNVEV (reference sequence).

J is TRBJ1-4 and V is TRBV30; D remains unclear. CDR3 length: 14 amino acids. With 1 base removed from V and 0 bases from J, the gap between germline ends came to 6 bases. Per the germline V gene, CDR1 is GTSNPN and CDR2 is SVGIG (reference sequence). CDR3 nucleotide sequence: TGTGCCTGGAGTGAGCCTCCAACTAATGAAAAACTGTTTTTT. Encoded protein: CAWSEPPTNEKLFF. Complete variable domain (other parts from reference TRBV30 and TRBJ1-4): SQTIHQWPATLVQPVGSPLSLECTVEGTSNPNLYWYRQAAGRGLQLLFYSVGIGQISSEVPQNLSASRPQDRQFILSSKKLLLSDSGFYLCAWSEPPTNEKLFFGSGTQLSVL.

The rearrangement uses TRBV9 and TRBJ2-6; D perhaps matches TRBD2 (5 bases). CDR1 SGDLS and CDR2 YYNGEE come from the germline V gene. V lost 0 bases and J 0 bases, leaving 10 bases between the germline ends. The CDR3 has 17 residues. CDR3 DNA sequence: TGTGCCAGCAGCGTAGATGGGAGAAGCTCTGGGGCCAACGTCCTGACTTTC. It specifies CASSVDGRSSGANVLTF.

CDR3 sequence (DNA): TGTGCCAGCAGTGAAAATTCCGTCTCCTACGAGCAGTACTTC. It translates to CASSENSVSYEQYF. V usage is TRBV6-1 and J usage is TRBJ2-7, with no clear D. The germline V gene has CDR1 MNHNS and CDR2 SASEGT. V was cut by 2 bases and J by 0 bases, with 8 bases left in between. This CDR3 has 14 amino acids.

Turning to this clone: The sample has other DNA sequences that encode this CDR3 too. This chain connects TRBV5-1 to TRBJ1-1, with a tentative D call TRBD1 (5 bases). V gave up 2 bases and J gave up 2 bases, with 7 bases separating them. Germline lookup yields CDR1 SGHRS and CDR2 YFSETQ. The CDR3 extends over 13 amino acids. The CDR3 sequence is CASSFQGNTEAFF. The CDR3 DNA reads as TGCGCCAGCAGCTTCCAGGGTAACACTGAAGCTTTCTTT.

The gene calls are TRBV9 and TRBJ2-5; 8 positions agree with TRBD1. The CDR3 has 14 residues. With 0 bases clipped from V and 7 bases from J, the junction kept 5 bases outside the gene matches. Per the germline V gene, CDR1 is SGDLS and CDR2 is YYNGEE. Written as DNA, the CDR3 is TGTGCCAGCAGCGTAGGAGACCAGGGGGCGACCCAGTACTTC. It codes for CASSVGDQGATQYF. The full variable domain, completed using reference TRBV9 and TRBJ2-5, is DSGVTQTPKHLITATGQRVTLRCSPRSGDLSVYWYQQSLDQGLQFLIQYYNGEERAKGNILERFSAQQFPDLHSELNLSSLELGDSALYFCASSVGDQGATQYFGPGTRLLVL.